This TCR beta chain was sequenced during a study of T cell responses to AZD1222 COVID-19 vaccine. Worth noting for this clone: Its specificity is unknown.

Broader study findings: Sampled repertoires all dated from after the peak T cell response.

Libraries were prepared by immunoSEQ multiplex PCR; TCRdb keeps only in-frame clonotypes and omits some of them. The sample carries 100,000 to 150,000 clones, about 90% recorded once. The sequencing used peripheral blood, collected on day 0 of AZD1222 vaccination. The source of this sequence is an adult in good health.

The chain's CDR3 is CASSQRGGNQPQHF. The CDR3, as DNA: TGTGCCAGTAGTCAGAGGGGGGGGAATCAGCCCCAGCATTTT. V usage is TRBV19 and J usage is TRBJ1-5; maybe TRBD1 (6 bases). The V gene lost 5 bases and the J gene lost 4 bases, with 12 bases spanning the gap. From germline, CDR1 is LNHDA and CDR2 SQIVND (reference sequence). This CDR3 region has 14 residues.